This T cell receptor beta chain was observed in a study of T cell responses to AZD1222 COVID-19 vaccine. Study-level background: Second-dose schedules of about 4 or about 12 weeks were combined. Study-wide points: Spike-specific TCR breadth and depth rose after two AZD1222 doses. Seropositive at baseline were only a handful of AZD1222 recipients.

Profiled with immunoSEQ multiplex PCR; TCRdb holds only in-frame clones, not every one. The sample contains around 110,000 clones, around 88% of which appear only once. Notes on this clone: Its matching antigen is unknown.

Sample: peripheral blood, taken on day 0 of AZD1222 vaccination. This TCR came from an adult in good health.

The CDR3: CASRVLAGGLDTQYF. Here the CDR3 DNA reads TGTGCCAGCAGAGTACTAGCGGGGGGGCTAGATACGCAGTATTTT. The chain recombines TRBV2 with TRBJ2-3, with 13 bases identical to TRBD2. This CDR3 contains 15 residues. Per germline, CDR1 SNHLY and CDR2 FYNNEI. V was clipped by 6 bases and J by 5 bases; unmatched bases: 5.